Reported below is one T cell receptor beta chain. Its matching antigen is unknown. The sample comes from a study of blood T cells in healthy people across ages. Study-level findings and limits: Diversity estimated from one million T cells was considered an underestimate.

Sample-barcoded 5' priming and a J-beta primer mix drove a second PCR of about 6 to 12 cycles. TCRdb ran MiXCR on the 5' RACE reads and lists one entry per CDR3 protein. The sample consists of around 520,000 distinct CDR3 sequences, around a quarter of them appearing once. The germline gives CDR1 SGHTA, CDR2 FQGNSA. This CDR3 is 15 amino acids long. Trimming pared 5 bases from V and 2 bases from J, leaving 14 bases between. These same data were also listed under a study on T cells of mothers and their children. That source notes: Healthy Caucasian mothers, a few in number, and their six children were the donors.

This TCR came from a boy younger than 10 in good health. Specimen: blood. The chain combines TRBV7-2 with TRBJ2-3, with D perhaps assigned TRBD1 or TRBD2 (5 bases each). The DNA for the CDR3 is TGTGCCAGCAGCCGCGATGGGGGAGCCACAGATACGCAGTATTTT. Translated, it gives CASSRDGGATDTQYF. Combining the CDR3 with reference TRBV7-2 and TRBJ2-3 gives the whole variable domain GAGVSQSPSNKVTEKGKDVELRCDPISGHTALYWYRQSLGQGLEFLIYFQGNSAPDKSGLPSDRFSAERTGGSVSTLTIQRTQQEDSAVYLCASSRDGGATDTQYFGPGTRLTVL.